The T cell receptor (beta chain) under discussion was sequenced for a study of blood T cells in healthy people across ages (dated by TCRdb to the mid-2010s). General notes on the study: Template switching captured roughly one uniquely barcoded TCR beta cDNA molecule per two T cells in model experiments. To track age-related changes in TCR beta repertoire diversity, the study relied on deep sequencing normalized with unique cDNA molecular identifiers. Four age groups were formed from the donors: young (average about 16 years), middle-aged (approximately 42), aged (more than 55) and long-lived (more than 75). To avoid experimental bias, donors of different ages were distributed randomly across sequencing lanes. Two additional independent replicas of 1 million unique cDNA reads from the same blood draw were analyzed for two donors (one aged 18 to 30 and one aged 80 or older). Results the study describes overall, beyond this receptor: Because the CMV infection status of the donors was unknown, age-related changes in expanded clonotypes may potentially have been confounded. As age increased, observed TCR beta diversity per million T cells dropped in a roughly linear way, and a significant reduction was already evident by age 40. Estimates of total diversity based on one million sequenced T cells were considered lower bounds and underestimates. There was a strong correlation between observed TCR beta diversity and the percentage of naive T cells measured by flow cytometry. The long-lived group showed more naive CD4+ T cells, fewer expanded clones and increased TCR diversity than the aged group, suggesting age selection. Since profiling was done on bulk unsorted PBMCs, naive and antigen-experienced compartments could not be conclusively compared.

This clonotype was detected only a few times. Its recognized antigen is unknown. No base-level quality is on record; no much larger clone is a single base apart. The CDR3 measures 16 amino acids from cysteine to phenylalanine. The sequence is cut down to CDR3 DNA, 48 bases in frame from base 1. CDR1 and CDR2, looked up from the germline V gene, are SGHRS and YFSETQ. V is reduced by 0 bases and J by 0 bases, leaving a spacing of 9 bases between them. The approximately 41 donors, aged about 6 to 95 years, were systemically healthy Caucasian individuals from Russia. Each donor gave ten milliliters of peripheral blood, drawn into EDTA-treated Vacutainer tubes. PBMCs were isolated by Ficoll-Paque density-gradient centrifugation, with at least 6 million obtained per sample. Trizol reagent was used to extract total RNA from the PBMCs, yielding at least 5.5 micrograms per sample. For every donor, flow cytometry on a PBMC aliquot measured the percentage of naive CD45RAhigh/CD27high T cells.

Library preparation was by 5' RACE. Sequencing used an Illumina HiSeq 2500. The second PCR ran for about 6 to 12 cycles and used a J-beta primer mix along with a sample-barcoded 5' primer. Each TCR beta cDNA molecule received a unique molecular identifier from a template-switch 5' adaptor carrying 12 random nucleotides. At least 2.5 million CDR3-containing paired-end reads were obtained from each sample. All of the RNA was converted into first-strand cDNA using the Mint cDNA synthesis kit, with a TRBC-specific oligonucleotide serving as the primer. After uracil-DNA glycosylase treatment, a first 18-cycle PCR used universal primers M1SS and BC2_uni_R on all cDNA. Under the source paper's analysis protocol: Normalization of each sample was performed by random selection of 1 million high-quality reads, each carrying a distinct molecular identifier. Instead of being binned into consensus sequences, reads with shared molecular identifiers were discarded. CDR3 identification, clonotype clustering and error correction used MiTCR with a Q25 quality threshold and the strictest error-elimination algorithm. Lower-bound total TCR beta diversity was estimated with a nonparametric unseen species model using Euler transformation. Using fastp at Q25 and MiXCR, TCRdb reprocessed the public reads and kept productive beta chains. Every CDR3 protein is listed once, alongside the most common genes and DNA of its rows. These V and J calls are TCRdb output, not the study's own analysis. This sample gives hundreds of thousands of distinct CDR3 sequences in total; 25% to 30% of them show up just once. The ten biggest clones cover roughly a sixth of the sample.

The sequenced sample was blood. This TCR came from a woman of 80 years or more in good health. The chain was built from TRBV5-1 and TRBJ1-4; a weak D assignment points to TRBD1 (5 bases agree). The DNA reads as follows: TGCGCCAGCAGCTTGGGGATGGGGGCAACTAATGAAAAACTGTTTTTT. This is translated as CASSLGMGATNEKLFF.